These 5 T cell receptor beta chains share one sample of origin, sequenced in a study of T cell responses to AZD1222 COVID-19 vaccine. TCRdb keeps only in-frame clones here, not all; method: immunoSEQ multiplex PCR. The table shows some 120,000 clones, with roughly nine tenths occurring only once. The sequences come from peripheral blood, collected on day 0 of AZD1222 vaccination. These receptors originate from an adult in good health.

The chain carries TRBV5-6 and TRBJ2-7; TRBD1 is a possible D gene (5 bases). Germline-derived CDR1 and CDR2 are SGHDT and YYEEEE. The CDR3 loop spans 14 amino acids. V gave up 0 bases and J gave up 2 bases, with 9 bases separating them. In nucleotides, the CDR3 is TGTGCCAGCAGCTTGGGACAGTCCACCTACGAGCAGTACTTC. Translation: CASSLGQSTYEQYF.

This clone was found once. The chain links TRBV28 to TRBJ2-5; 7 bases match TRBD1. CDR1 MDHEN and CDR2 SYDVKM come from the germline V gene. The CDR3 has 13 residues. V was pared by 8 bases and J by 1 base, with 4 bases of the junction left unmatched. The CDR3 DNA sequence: TGTGCCAGCCGGGGACAGCCCCAAGAGACCCAGTACTTC. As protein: CASRGQPQETQYF.

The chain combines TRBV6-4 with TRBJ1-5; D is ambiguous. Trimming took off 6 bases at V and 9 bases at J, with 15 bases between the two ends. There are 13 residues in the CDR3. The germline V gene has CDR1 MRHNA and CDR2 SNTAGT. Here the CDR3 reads CASSRTGGRPQHF. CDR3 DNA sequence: TGTGCCAGCAGCCGTACGGGTGGACGGCCCCAGCATTTT.

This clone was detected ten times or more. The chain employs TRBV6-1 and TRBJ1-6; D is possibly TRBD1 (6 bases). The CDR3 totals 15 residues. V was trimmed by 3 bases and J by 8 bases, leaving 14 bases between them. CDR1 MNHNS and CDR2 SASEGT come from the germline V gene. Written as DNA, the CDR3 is TGTGCCAGCAGTGACGCACAGGGTTGGGATTCACCCCTCCACTTT. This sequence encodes CASSDAQGWDSPLHF.

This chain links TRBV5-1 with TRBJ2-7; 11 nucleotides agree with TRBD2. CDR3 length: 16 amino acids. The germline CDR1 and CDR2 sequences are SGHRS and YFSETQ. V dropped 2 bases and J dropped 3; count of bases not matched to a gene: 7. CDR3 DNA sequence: TGCGCCAGCAGCTTTCACCTCGGGACTAGCGGCTACGAGCAGTACTTC. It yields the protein CASSFHLGTSGYEQYF.